The 16 T cell receptor beta chains below were found in one sample sequenced in a study of blood T cell repertoires in COVID-19 (dated by TCRdb to the early 2020s). Library creation used the immunoSEQ multiplex PCR assay. TCRdb re-hosts the immuneACCESS table, in-frame sequences only. Its copies lack some clones; in the studies checked, an unresolved V gene accounts for under half of them, and the cause for the rest is not known. The sample contains fewer than 350,000 clones, more than 85% of them found a single time. The top ten clonotypes cover roughly 5% of the sample. The material sequenced was peripheral blood. The receptors shown here come from a man aged 35 to 55 with acute or convalescent COVID-19.

J is TRBJ1-5 and V is TRBV19; 7 positions match TRBD1. J was trimmed by 1 base and V by 3 bases; bases with no gene match: 0. The CDR3 contains 14 residues. CDR1 LNHDA and CDR2 SQIVND come from the germline V gene (reference sequence). This CDR3 reads CASSMDRSNQPQHF. In DNA, the CDR3 is TGTGCCAGTAGTATGGACAGGAGCAATCAGCCCCAGCATTTT.

On this clone: The identical CDR3 is also encoded by other nucleotide sequences in the sample. The chain recombines TRBV24-1 with TRBJ2-1, with TRBD2 matching over 7 bases. Germline CDR1 KGHDR, CDR2 SFDVKD. This CDR3 has 16 residues. The V gene end was trimmed by 3 bases and the J gene end by 0 bases; junction bases not matched to a gene: 4. The CDR3 spells CATSDRGGSSYNEQFF. CDR3 coding DNA: TGTGCCACCAGTGATCGCGGGGGTTCCTCCTACAATGAGCAGTTCTTC.

This sequence joins TRBV27 and TRBJ2-7; the D gene is possibly TRBD1 (6 bases). CDR3 length equals 14 residues. CDR1 and CDR2 from the germline V gene are MNHEY and SMNVEV (reference sequence). V was shortened by 7 bases and J by 1 base, with 14 bases between the two germline ends. This CDR3 is CASKDSSFSYEQYF. The CDR3 DNA is TGTGCCAGCAAGGACAGTTCATTTTCCTACGAGCAGTACTTC.

This sequence joins TRBV15 and TRBJ1-2; D gene unclear. Germline CDR1 reads LNHNV; CDR2 reads YYDKDF (reference sequence). This CDR3 is 20 amino acids long. Trimming removed 0 bases at V and 0 bases at J, with 23 bases between. The CDR3 spells CATSRDLVGGSLKANYGYTF. The DNA for the CDR3 is TGTGCCACCAGCAGAGATCTGGTCGGAGGCTCTTTGAAAGCTAACTATGGCTACACCTTC.

This rearrangement joins TRBV30 to TRBJ1-3, with a possible D match to TRBD1 (5 bases). Per germline, CDR1 GTSNPN and CDR2 SVGIG (reference sequence). CDR3 size: 14 residues. Trimming pared 3 bases from V and 2 bases from J, leaving 11 bases between. The CDR3 loop is CAWRRGLTGNTIYF. CDR3 DNA sequence: TGTGCCTGGAGAAGGGGATTAACTGGAAACACCATATATTTT.

The chain is built from TRBV19 and TRBJ1-2, with a weak D call TRBD1 (6 bases). This CDR3 comprises 17 residues. The germline V gene has CDR1 LNHDA and CDR2 SQIVND (reference sequence). The V end was cut by 5 bases, the J end by 0 bases, with 19 bases between. The CDR3: CASSATGHFSSNYGYTF. The CDR3 coding sequence is TGTGCCAGTAGTGCTACAGGGCATTTTTCTTCTAACTATGGCTACACCTTC. The full variable domain, with the rest looked up from reference TRBV19 and TRBJ1-2, is DGGITQSPKYLFRKEGQNVTLSCEQNLNHDAMYWYRQDPGQGLRLIYYSQIVNDFQKGDIAEGYSVSREKKESFPLTVTSAQKNPTAFYLCASSATGHFSSNYGYTFGSGTRLTVV.

The gene calls are TRBV3-1 (or the pseudogene TRBV3-2) and TRBJ2-3, with 8 bases that match TRBD2. With V trimmed by 3 bases and J by 4 bases, 0 bases remained unmatched. CDR3 length: 13 residues. The germline V gene has CDR1 LGHDT and CDR2 YNNKEL (reference sequence). The CDR3 coding sequence is TGTGCCAGCAGCCAGGGACTAGCAGATACGCAGTATTTT. Its protein product is CASSQGLADTQYF.

This chain joins TRBV7-3 and TRBJ2-3; 7 nucleotides match TRBD2. The CDR3 consists of 14 residues. Unmatched junction bases numbered 5, after V lost 6 bases and J lost 2 bases. Germline-derived CDR1 and CDR2 are SGHTA and FQGTGA. The DNA of the CDR3 is TGTGCCAGCAGTTCTGGGGGGGTCACAGATACGCAGTATTTT. Its translation is CASSSGGVTDTQYF.

The CDR3 sequence: CATSGSSLSYNEQFF. In DNA form, the CDR3 reads TGTGCCACCAGTGGTTCTAGTCTATCCTACAATGAGCAGTTCTTC. The chain links TRBV24-1 to TRBJ2-1, with unresolved D. This CDR3 has 15 residues. Germline lookup yields CDR1 KGHDR and CDR2 SFDVKD. V was shortened by 5 bases and J by 1 base, with 11 bases between the two germline ends.

V and J are TRBV18 and TRBJ1-1, with D perhaps matching TRBD1 (6 bases). This CDR3 region has 14 residues. The germline V gene has CDR1 KGHSH and CDR2 LQKENI. V lost 2 bases, J lost 3 bases, and 10 bases lay in between. This chain's CDR3 is CASSPVWTDTEAFF. CDR3 nucleotides: TGTGCCAGCTCACCAGTATGGACAGACACTGAAGCTTTCTTT.

This chain joins TRBV3-1 (or the pseudogene TRBV3-2) and TRBJ1-6; no definite D call. In germline, CDR1 is LGHDT, CDR2 YNNKEL (reference sequence). CDR3 length: 13 amino acids. Trimming left V 4 bases short and J 7 bases short, with 8 bases between. CDR3 nucleotides: TGTGCCAGCAGCCGGGCCACCAATTCACCCCTCCACTTT. Encoded protein: CASSRATNSPLHF.

The chain couples TRBV4-1 to TRBJ1-6; D possibly corresponds to TRBD1 (5 bases). The germline gives CDR1 MGHRA, CDR2 YSYEKL. The V end was cut by 4 bases, the J end by 10 bases, with 14 bases between. The CDR3 spans 14 residues. The DNA for the CDR3 is TGCGCCAGCAGCCTAGGGGTGCCTCGCTCACCCCTCCACTTT. Its translation is CASSLGVPRSPLHF.

The gene calls are TRBV15 and TRBJ1-1; 8 nucleotides agree with TRBD1. Trimming at V came to 0 bases and at J to 7 bases, leaving 7 bases not matched to a gene. From germline, CDR1 is LNHNV and CDR2 YYDKDF (reference sequence). The CDR3 covers 15 residues. In nucleotides, the CDR3 is TGTGCCACCAGCAGAGATGCCTCGACAGGGGTTGAAGCTTTCTTT. Its protein product is CATSRDASTGVEAFF.

This chain uses TRBV12-3 or TRBV12-4 with TRBJ1-1; the D gene is possibly TRBD1 (6 bases). Trimming cost V 6 bases and J 0 bases, with 8 bases left between them. The CDR3 length is 13 residues. Written as DNA, the CDR3 is TGTGCCAGCAGGGACAGTTTGAACACTGAAGCTTTCTTT. Protein: CASRDSLNTEAFF.

The genes are TRBV6-1 and TRBJ2-3; D not resolved. This CDR3 spans 12 amino acids. With 3 bases removed from V and 2 bases from J, the gap between germline ends came to 3 bases. Germline assignment: CDR1 MNHNS and CDR2 SASEGT. In nucleotides, the CDR3 is TGTGCCAGCAGTGATATCACAGATACGCAGTATTTT. Translated: CASSDITDTQYF.

The chain links TRBV19 to TRBJ1-2; D uncertain. V shed 3 bases and J shed 7 bases, with 18 bases lying between them. Germline-derived CDR1 and CDR2 are LNHDA and SQIVND (reference sequence). The CDR3 runs to 15 residues. CDR3 nucleotide sequence: TGTGCCAGTAGTATCGGGGATCCCAATTGGGGTGGCTACACCTTC. Amino acid sequence: CASSIGDPNWGGYTF.